The 28 T cell receptor beta chains given below trace back to one sample, sequenced in a study of vaccination effects on CD4 cells after COVID-19. For these receptors, no antigen is known. Expansion with viral peptide pools was applied to antigen-specific CD4+ T cells by the ViraFEST assay prior to sequencing. The authors isolated CD4+ T cells after approximately 9 days of culture. Nucleocapsid antibody tests were negative, and the vaccine recipients had no prior SARS-CoV-2 infection. Profiled with immunoSEQ multiplex PCR; TCRdb holds only in-frame clones, not every one. The data contain about 73,000 clones, 65% to 75% of them seen just once; the ten biggest clones take up around 2.9%. The sample here was CD4+ T cells from PBMCs cultured with HCoV-NL63 spike peptides, taken before COVID-19 vaccination. All receptors come from a human donor who received a COVID-19 vaccine.

CDR3 nucleotides: TGTGCCAGTAGTACAGGGCGGCGAGAGACCCAGTACTTC. This encodes CASSTGRRETQYF. The chain joins TRBV19 to TRBJ2-5, with D possibly matching TRBD1 (5 bases). Trimming took 4 bases from V and 4 from J, leaving 10 bases between them. CDR3 length: 13 amino acids. Germline V gives CDR1 LNHDA, CDR2 SQIVND (reference sequence).

The rearrangement uses TRBV27 and TRBJ2-5; D may correspond to TRBD1 or TRBD2 (5 bases each). Per germline, CDR1 MNHEY and CDR2 SMNVEV (reference sequence). V shed 5 bases and J shed 5 bases, with 15 bases lying between them. CDR3 length: 14 residues. This chain's CDR3 is CASSHRDGKETQYF. DNA for the CDR3: TGTGCCAGCAGTCACCGGGACGGCAAGGAGACCCAGTACTTC.

J is TRBJ1-3 and V is TRBV2; no definite D call. CDR1 and CDR2 (germline): SNHLY, FYNNEI. The CDR3 totals 16 residues. Trimming cost V 5 bases and J 0 bases, with 14 bases left between them. CDR3 coding DNA: TGTGCCAGCAGTCCCAGGACTGCGAACTCTGGAAACACCATATATTTT. Protein product: CASSPRTANSGNTIYF.

V and J are TRBV6-1 and TRBJ2-7, with 9 bases lining up with TRBD1. Germline assignment: CDR1 MNHNS and CDR2 SASEGT. The CDR3 is 14 residues long. With V trimmed by 3 bases and J by 4 bases, 4 bases remained unmatched. CDR3 in DNA: TGTGCCAGCAGTGACGGGACAGGGTGGTACGAGCAGTACGTC. Its translation is CASSDGTGWYEQYV.

This rearrangement joins TRBV5-6 to TRBJ2-3; possible D gene TRBD2, 6 bases. This CDR3 contains 14 residues. Germline CDR1 is SGHDT and CDR2 is YYEEEE. Between the trimmed V and J ends, which lost 6 bases and 7 bases, there was a span of 18 bases. CDR3 DNA: TGTGCCAGCACCTGGGGGACTGAGGCATATACGCAGTATTTT. This codes for CASTWGTEAYTQYF.

The rearrangement joins TRBV18 to TRBJ1-2; weak D call: TRBD1 (5 bases). Germline V gene data show CDR1 as KGHSH and CDR2 as LQKENI. This CDR3 region has 17 residues. With 3 bases removed from V and 1 base from J, the gap between germline ends came to 18 bases. Here the CDR3 DNA reads TGTGCCAGCTCACCGGTCGGGGCGACTTCGGTTAACTATGGCTACACCTTC. It is translated as CASSPVGATSVNYGYTF.

The V gene is TRBV6-5, the J gene TRBJ1-6, with no clear D. V shed 9 bases and J shed 13 bases, with 19 bases lying between them. This CDR3 comprises 13 residues. CDR1 is MNHEY and CDR2 is SVGAGI in the germline V gene. CDR3 in amino acids: CASNRGSPYPLHF. The CDR3 DNA reads TGTGCCAGTAACCGAGGGAGTCCCTACCCCCTCCACTTT.

The chain has TRBV11-2 and TRBJ1-4; no clear D. The V and J ends lost 4 bases and 4 bases respectively, with 16 bases between them. Germline lookup yields CDR1 SGHAT and CDR2 FQNNGV. This CDR3 contains 16 residues. The CDR3 DNA reads as TGTGCCAGCAGCTGGGAAAGGGAGACTTATAATGAAAAACTGTTTTTT. It encodes CASSWERETYNEKLFF.

The chain carries TRBV23-1 and TRBJ2-2; D remains unclear. TRBV23-1 is given ORF status, its function remaining uncertain. CDR3 size: 13 residues. Trimming shortened V by 8 bases and J by 3 bases, and 10 bases separated the two germline ends. In DNA form, the CDR3 reads TGCGCCAGCTTTTGCGGATACACCGGGGAGCTGTTTTTT. It encodes CASFCGYTGELFF.

The chain combines TRBV6-6 with TRBJ2-2, with 11 bases aligning to TRBD2. The CDR3 sequence is 16 residues long. V gave up 5 bases and J gave up 0 bases; unmatched junction bases: 2. Germline V CDR1 and CDR2: MNHNY, SVGAGI (reference sequence). The CDR3 nucleotides are TGTGCCAGCAGTCCTAGCGGGGGGACGAACACCGGGGAGCTGTTTTTT. This sequence encodes CASSPSGGTNTGELFF.

The chain uses TRBV12-3 or TRBV12-4 and TRBJ1-2; D remains unclear. This CDR3 has 13 residues. V lost 2 bases, J lost 4 bases, and 8 bases lay in between. In nucleotides, the CDR3 is TGTGCCAGCAGTTTATGGGGTGGCTATGGCTACACCTTC. Protein sequence: CASSLWGGYGYTF.

The rearrangement links TRBV2 to TRBJ1-1, with TRBD1 matching over 7 bases. In germline, CDR1 is SNHLY, CDR2 FYNNEI. V trimming: 5 bases; J trimming: 4 bases; junction bases outside the gene matches: 4. The CDR3 contains 13 residues. This chain's CDR3 is CASSPTGATEAFF. The CDR3 DNA follows: TGTGCCAGCAGTCCAACAGGGGCCACTGAAGCTTTCTTT.

The chain couples TRBV6-5 to TRBJ1-2; TRBD1 matches at 9 bases. The germline V gene encodes CDR1 MNHEY and CDR2 SVGAGI. The V gene end was trimmed by 7 bases and the J gene end by 8 bases; junction bases not matched to a gene: 5. The length of the CDR3 is 12 residues. The DNA of the CDR3 is TGTGCCAGCACCTGGACAGGGGACGGCTACACCTTC. It codes for CASTWTGDGYTF.

The CDR3 is CASSPSTGLNNSPLHF. Written as DNA, the CDR3 is TGTGCCAGCAGCCCTTCGACAGGACTAAATAATTCACCCCTCCACTTT. V and J are TRBV2 and TRBJ1-6; a weak D match, TRBD1 (6 bases). Germline lookup yields CDR1 SNHLY and CDR2 FYNNEI. Trimming cost V 6 bases and J 5 bases, with 17 bases left between them. The CDR3 extends over 16 amino acids.

V and J are TRBV6-1 and TRBJ2-2, with a possible D match to TRBD1 (5 bases). Looked up from germline, CDR1 is MNHNS and CDR2 is SASEGT. V shed 2 bases and J shed 7 bases, with 11 bases lying between them. The CDR3 runs 14 residues. The CDR3 reads CASSERHQGGELFF. DNA for the CDR3: TGTGCCAGCAGTGAACGTCACCAGGGCGGGGAGCTGTTTTTT.

Turning to this clone: It is unclear where the CDR3 begins or ends on the DNA, so no DNA is shown, and the CDR3 is as TCRdb lists it. The chain combines TRBV12-2 with TRBJ2-1; the table gives TRBD2 as D, unverified against the DNA. TRBV12-2 is classified as a pseudogene. The CDR3 numbers 16 amino acids, ends counted. The CDR3 here is CASRLVGRGANNEQFF.

The chain combines TRBV5-1 with TRBJ1-4; maybe TRBD1 (6 bases). Trimming took off 3 bases at V and 4 bases at J, with 10 bases between the two ends. The CDR3 has 14 amino acids. Germline CDR1 is SGHRS and CDR2 is YFSETQ. The CDR3 loop reads CASSSDSHNEKLFF. CDR3 in DNA: TGCGCCAGCAGCTCGGACAGCCATAATGAAAAACTGTTTTTT.

The chain uses TRBV7-2 and TRBJ1-2, with TRBD1 as a possible D gene (5 bases). Germline CDR1 is SGHTA and CDR2 is FQGNSA. This CDR3 region has 13 residues. V dropped 2 bases and J dropped 6 bases, with 10 bases sitting between them. The CDR3 loop reads CASSLHRSDGYTF. The CDR3 DNA is TGTGCCAGCAGCTTACACAGGTCTGATGGCTACACCTTC.

The V call is TRBV6-5, the J call TRBJ1-2; D not certain. Per germline, CDR1 MNHEY and CDR2 SVGAGI. V was cut by 5 bases and J by 4 bases, with 8 bases left in between. The CDR3 has 12 amino acids. In DNA, the CDR3 is TGTGCCAGCAGTAACCTACGCTATGGCTACACCTTC. It is translated as CASSNLRYGYTF.

This clone rates as medium-sized. CDR3 loop: CASSLGQVPNTEAFF. CDR3 coding DNA: TGTGCCAGTAGTCTCGGACAAGTCCCGAACACTGAAGCTTTCTTT. This rearrangement joins TRBV19 to TRBJ1-1; perhaps TRBD1 as D (5 bases). From germline, CDR1 is LNHDA and CDR2 SQIVND (reference sequence). CDR3 size: 15 residues. V was pared by 5 bases and J by 1 base, with 14 bases between.

The rearrangement links TRBV7-2 to TRBJ2-5; 7 positions match TRBD2. Trimming took 2 bases from V and 2 from J; bases not matched to a gene: 5. Germline lookup yields CDR1 SGHTA and CDR2 FQGNSA. CDR3 length: 15 residues. CDR3: CASSLRRGGQETQYF. CDR3 nucleotides: TGTGCCAGCAGCTTACGTCGCGGGGGTCAAGAGACCCAGTACTTC. The whole variable domain, filled in from reference TRBV7-2 and TRBJ2-5, reads GAGVSQSPSNKVTEKGKDVELRCDPISGHTALYWYRQSLGQGLEFLIYFQGNSAPDKSGLPSDRFSAERTGGSVSTLTIQRTQQEDSAVYLCASSLRRGGQETQYFGPGTRLLVL.

CDR3: CASSLGPSGGANEQFF. The CDR3, as DNA: TGTGCCAGCAGCTTAGGGCCTAGCGGGGGGGCCAATGAGCAGTTCTTC. The V and J genes are TRBV7-2 and TRBJ2-1; 12 bases are a match to TRBD2. Per the germline V gene, CDR1 is SGHTA and CDR2 is FQGNSA. The V gene end was trimmed by 1 base and the J gene end by 6 bases; junction bases not matched to a gene: 4. The CDR3 contains 16 residues. Complete variable domain (other parts from reference TRBV7-2 and TRBJ2-1): GAGVSQSPSNKVTEKGKDVELRCDPISGHTALYWYRQSLGQGLEFLIYFQGNSAPDKSGLPSDRFSAERTGGSVSTLTIQRTQQEDSAVYLCASSLGPSGGANEQFFGPGTRLTVL.

J is TRBJ2-3 and V is TRBV24-1, with 7 bases fitting TRBD2. Germline CDR1 is KGHDR and CDR2 is SFDVKD. The ends lost 5 bases at V and 1 base at J; junction bases unmatched: 2. The CDR3 has 14 residues. The CDR3 sequence is CATSASGGTDTQYF. CDR3 bases: TGTGCCACCAGTGCCAGCGGGGGCACAGATACGCAGTATTTT.

The chain recombines TRBV2 with TRBJ2-1, with 7 bases aligning to TRBD1. Germline V CDR1 and CDR2: SNHLY, FYNNEI. The V gene end was trimmed by 7 bases and the J gene end by 0 bases; junction bases not matched to a gene: 6. This CDR3 has 15 amino acids. The CDR3 is CASNTQGSSYNEQFF. CDR3 coding DNA: TGTGCCAGCAATACACAGGGGAGCTCCTACAATGAGCAGTTCTTC.

The chain is built from TRBV18 and TRBJ1-2; D is unresolved. Germline lookup yields CDR1 KGHSH and CDR2 LQKENI. The CDR3 extends over 13 amino acids. V lost 4 bases and J lost 1, with 7 bases in between. The CDR3 loop reads CASSLTDNYGYTF. CDR3 in DNA: TGTGCCAGCTCACTCACGGATAACTATGGCTACACCTTC.

V gene TRBV4-2 combines with J gene TRBJ2-2, with 11 bases lining up with TRBD2. Germline values: CDR1 LGHNA, CDR2 YNFKEQ. Germline trimming cut 4 bases from V and 2 bases from J; bases unmatched to any gene: 12. The CDR3 is 19 residues long. The CDR3: CASSLGGLAGGLNTGELFF. The CDR3 region has the DNA TGTGCCAGCAGCCTGGGCGGGCTAGCGGGGGGTCTTAACACCGGGGAGCTGTTTTTT.

This chain joins TRBV6-5 and TRBJ2-1; 9 nucleotides line up with TRBD1. The CDR3 consists of 14 residues. CDR1 is MNHEY and CDR2 is SVGAGI in the germline V gene. Here the CDR3 reads CEIVVGQGVGEQFF. CDR3 in DNA: TGTGAGATTGTAGTGGGACAGGGTGTGGGGGAGCAGTTCTTC.

The V gene is TRBV6-6, the J gene TRBJ2-5; possibly TRBD2 for D (5 bases). Germline V gives CDR1 MNHNY, CDR2 SVGAGI (reference sequence). V lost 5 bases and J lost 2, with 12 bases in between. The CDR3 extends over 14 amino acids. CDR3 nucleotide sequence: TGTGCCAGCAGTAAAACGGGGTTACAAGAGACCCAGTACTTC. Its translation is CASSKTGLQETQYF.